The clone carrying this T cell receptor beta chain was recorded many times. MiXCR was used by TCRdb to re-call the PCR reads. The table records 15,000 to 19,000 clones, 23% of them present only once. The V and J ends lost 1 base and 8 bases respectively, with 16 bases between them. Germline V CDR1 and CDR2: SGHRS, YFSETQ. The CDR3 length is 15 residues. Thyroid surgery had not been preceded by any treatment in any patient. The data were taken from a study of metastatic and nonmetastatic thyroid tumors. J is TRBJ1-5 and V is TRBV5-1; D is perhaps TRBD1 (5 bases). Material: tumor tissue. The sequence was obtained from a female donor with papillary thyroid cancer or a benign thyroid nodule (not recorded which). Some clones in this sample may be carry-over from other donors' samples. The CDR3 DNA follows: TGCGCCAGCAGCTTGTTGGGGACCCCTGGGGAGCCCCAGCATTTT. It is translated as CASSLLGTPGEPQHF. Full variable domain (rest looked up from reference TRBV5-1 and TRBJ1-5): KAGVTQTPRYLIKTRGQQVTLSCSPISGHRSVSWYQQTPGQGLQFLFEYFSETQRNKGNFPGRFSGRQFSNSRSEMNVSTLELGDSALYLCASSLLGTPGEPQHFGDGTRLSIL.